One and the same sample provided the 31 T cell receptor beta chains below, sequenced in a study of PD-L1 blockade in urothelial cancer. The assay was immunoSEQ multiplex PCR, and TCRdb's table has in-frame clones only and misses some. The sample has tens of thousands of clones, around 80% seen once. The specimen was PBMCs, collected around atezolizumab (anti-PD-L1) treatment. The receptor source for this set is a man aged 60 to 69 with urothelial cancer.

The chain combines TRBV18 with TRBJ2-5, with D possibly TRBD1 on 5 matching bases. The CDR3 runs to 14 residues. V was trimmed by 1 base and J by 2 bases, leaving 8 bases between them. Germline values: CDR1 KGHSH, CDR2 LQKENI. In nucleotides, the CDR3 is TGTGCCAGCTCACCACAATCAGGGCAAGAGACCCAGTACTTC. This gives the protein CASSPQSGQETQYF.

The chain employs TRBV5-4 and TRBJ1-2; 10 nucleotides align to TRBD1. The ends lost 0 bases at V and 7 bases at J; junction bases unmatched: 9. In germline, CDR1 is SGHNT, CDR2 YYREEE (reference sequence). CDR3 size: 16 residues. CDR3 loop: CASSLGDRGQRGGYTF. The CDR3 DNA reads as TGTGCCAGCAGCTTGGGAGACAGGGGGCAACGTGGTGGCTACACCTTC.

This clone was found once. This sample includes further DNA sequences coding for the same CDR3. This chain connects TRBV25-1 to TRBJ1-4; 7 bases are shared with TRBD1. V lost 4 bases and J lost 15; bases outside the gene matches: 11. CDR1 and CDR2 from the germline V gene are MGHDK and SYGVNS. The CDR3 sequence is 13 residues long. CDR3 nucleotides: TGTGCCAGCAGTGTCAAGACGGGGGACAGATTGTTTTTT. Its translation is CASSVKTGDRLFF.

The CDR3 coding sequence is TGTGCCAGCAGAGACGTCCAGGGGGAAGACAATGAGCAGTTCTTC. Its protein product is CASRDVQGEDNEQFF. The V call is TRBV2, the J call TRBJ2-1, with TRBD1 identical over 7 bases. The trim removed 6 bases at V and 5 bases at J, leaving 10 bases unmatched. CDR1 is SNHLY, CDR2 FYNNEI, per germline. CDR3 length: 15 amino acids.

The chain carries TRBV4-2 and TRBJ2-3; D call uncertain. The CDR3 loop spans 13 amino acids. Germline assignment: CDR1 LGHNA and CDR2 YNFKEQ. V gave up 4 bases and J gave up 4 bases, with 9 bases separating them. CDR3: CASSLTLADTQYF. The CDR3 nucleotides read TGTGCCAGCAGCCTTACTTTGGCAGATACGCAGTATTTT.

The chain carries TRBV27 and TRBJ2-3; D is undetermined. The CDR3 is 13 amino acids. CDR1 is MNHEY, CDR2 SMNVEV, per germline (reference sequence). Trimming left V 6 bases short and J 8 bases short, with 15 bases between. This CDR3 reads CASSLTPTGTQYF. As DNA, the CDR3 is TGTGCCAGCAGCCTCACCCCCACTGGTACGCAGTATTTT.

This clone appeared a few times. The rearrangement uses TRBV21-1 and TRBJ1-1; TRBD1 was called by the table and not checked on the DNA. TRBV21-1 is marked as a pseudogene. The CDR3 is made up of 18 amino acids. The chain's CDR3 is CASSNKPGQGVGNTEAFF. In DNA form, the CDR3 reads TGTGCCAGCAGCAACAAACCGGGACAGGGAGTAGGGAACACTGAAGCTTTCTTT.

This clone was counted between two and nine times. The chain carries TRBV7-8 and TRBJ1-6; perhaps TRBD1 as D (5 bases). The CDR3 has 17 amino acids. Germline V gene data show CDR1 as SGHVS and CDR2 as FQNEAQ. Trimming took off 2 bases at V and 7 bases at J, with 18 bases between the two ends. Here the CDR3 reads CASSLRLQGGWNSPLHF. CDR3 nucleotide sequence: TGTGCCAGCAGCTTACGATTGCAGGGTGGGTGGAATTCACCCCTCCACTTT.

This clone has just one count. J is TRBJ1-1 and V is TRBV14; perhaps TRBD1 as D (6 bases). Per germline, CDR1 SGHDN and CDR2 FVKESK. The CDR3 is made up of 13 amino acids. V was pared by 1 base and J by 4 bases, with 7 bases between. The CDR3 protein is CASSQGGRTEAFF. The CDR3 region has the DNA TGTGCCAGCAGCCAAGGGGGGCGCACTGAAGCTTTCTTT.

This chain links TRBV25-1 with TRBJ1-1, with 7 nucleotides matching TRBD1. There are 13 residues in the CDR3. Germline CDR1 is MGHDK and CDR2 is SYGVNS. Trimming took 6 bases from V and 6 from J; bases not matched to a gene: 7. The CDR3 here is CASSRQGRSEAFF. The CDR3 bases are TGTGCCAGCAGCAGACAGGGACGTTCTGAAGCTTTCTTT.

The chain carries TRBV4-2 and TRBJ2-7, with 7 bases aligning to TRBD2. The junction had 2 bases not matched to a gene; V was cut back by 1 base and J by 2 bases. The CDR3 extends over 14 amino acids. The germline CDR1 and CDR2 sequences are LGHNA and YNFKEQ. CDR3 residues: CASSQASGTYEQYF. The CDR3 bases are TGTGCCAGCAGCCAAGCTAGCGGCACCTACGAGCAGTACTTC.

CDR3 sequence reads: CASSVRGGANVLTF. CDR3 nucleotides: TGTGCCAGCTCAGTGAGGGGGGGGGCCAACGTCCTGACTTTC. The chain employs TRBV18 and TRBJ2-6; TRBD1 might be the D (6 bases). The germline V gene encodes CDR1 KGHSH and CDR2 LQKENI. The CDR3 loop spans 14 amino acids. Trimming removed 5 bases from V and 4 bases from J, with 9 bases in between.

V and J are TRBV2 and TRBJ1-1, with no clear D. The germline CDR1 and CDR2 sequences are SNHLY and FYNNEI. This CDR3 contains 14 residues. V was cut by 3 bases and J by 3 bases, with 11 bases left in between. CDR3 sequence: CASSDQVSDTEAFF. The DNA of the CDR3 is TGTGCCAGCAGTGACCAGGTCTCGGACACTGAAGCTTTCTTT.

Turning to this clone: One junction end disagrees with the germline gene, perhaps due to a read error. This chain joins TRBV7-7 and TRBJ2-5, with 10 bases fitting TRBD2. The CDR3 runs to 14 residues. Per germline, CDR1 SSHAT and CDR2 FNYEAQ (reference sequence). In DNA form, the CDR3 reads TGTGCTAGCAGCTTAGCGGGGGGTGGAGAGACCCAGTACTTC. Residues: CASSLAGGGETQYF. Full variable domain (remainder filled in from reference TRBV7-7 and TRBJ2-5): GAGVSQSPRYKVTKRGQDVTLRCDPISSHATLYWYQQALGQGPEFLTYFNYEAQPDKSGLPSDRFSAERPEGSISTLTIQRTEQRDSAMYRCASSLAGGGETQYFGPGTRLLVL.

The genes are TRBV5-6 and TRBJ2-5; TRBD1 is a possible D gene (6 bases). The CDR3 is made up of 14 amino acids. Between the trimmed V and J ends, which lost 4 bases and 5 bases, there was a span of 15 bases. The V gene's germline CDR1 is SGHDT and CDR2 YYEEEE. CDR3 region: CASSEYRVYETQYF. The DNA for the CDR3 is TGTGCCAGCAGCGAATACAGGGTTTACGAGACCCAGTACTTC.

The rearrangement uses TRBV25-1 and TRBJ2-2; 8 bases are a match to TRBD2. Trimming at V came to 6 bases and at J to 5 bases, leaving 17 bases not matched to a gene. The CDR3 loop spans 18 amino acids. From germline, CDR1 is MGHDK and CDR2 SYGVNS. The CDR3 coding sequence is TGTGCCAGCAGACCCCGAACTAGCGGAAACCCCGGGACCGGGGAGCTGTTTTTT. Translating gives CASRPRTSGNPGTGELFF.

This chain links TRBV19 with TRBJ1-5; the match to TRBD1 covers 9 bases. The trim removed 6 bases at V and 2 bases at J, leaving 5 bases unmatched. This CDR3 has 15 amino acids. CDR1 is LNHDA, CDR2 SQIVND, per germline (reference sequence). CDR3 bases: TGTGCCAGTAGAGCACAGGGGGCTGGCAATCAGCCCCAGCATTTT. Protein sequence: CASRAQGAGNQPQHF.

J is TRBJ1-1 and V is TRBV28, with a weak D call TRBD1 (5 bases). The V and J ends lost 1 base and 1 base respectively, with 10 bases between them. Germline V lookup: CDR1 MDHEN, CDR2 SYDVKM. CDR3 size: 15 residues. DNA of the CDR3: TGTGCCAGCAGTTTATCGCGGGGGGGGAACACTGAAGCTTTCTTT. This encodes CASSLSRGGNTEAFF. Supplemented by reference TRBV28 and TRBJ1-1, the full variable domain reads DVKVTQSSRYLVKRTGEKVFLECVQDMDHENMFWYRQDPGLGLRLIYFSYDVKMKEKGDIPEGYSVSREKKERFSLILESASTNQTSMYLCASSLSRGGNTEAFFGQGTRLTVV.

In its sample, this clone was seen once. The V and J genes are TRBV25-1 and TRBJ1-3; D is uncertain. The CDR3 extends over 15 amino acids. V was clipped by 3 bases and J by 1 base, with 10 bases between them. Germline assignment: CDR1 MGHDK and CDR2 SYGVNS. CDR3 loop: CASSDARNSGNTIYF. The CDR3 nucleotides are TGTGCCAGCAGTGACGCCAGGAATTCTGGAAACACCATATATTTT.

The CDR3 DNA sequence: TGCGCCAGCAGCCGAGGGACAGGCCGCGACCTAAGCTCCTACGAGCAGTACTTC. This sequence encodes CASSRGTGRDLSSYEQYF. The gene calls are TRBV5-1 and TRBJ2-7, with 8 bases aligning to TRBD1. Germline lookup yields CDR1 SGHRS and CDR2 YFSETQ. The CDR3 is made up of 18 amino acids. The ends lost 4 bases at V and 0 bases at J; junction bases unmatched: 15. The full variable domain, completed using reference TRBV5-1 and TRBJ2-7, is KAGVTQTPRYLIKTRGQQVTLSCSPISGHRSVSWYQQTPGQGLQFLFEYFSETQRNKGNFPGRFSGRQFSNSRSEMNVSTLELGDSALYLCASSRGTGRDLSSYEQYFGPGTRLTVT.

The CDR3 region has the DNA TGCGCCAGCAGCCTTCCTAGCGGAATCATCGATGAGCAGTTCTTC. Amino acids: CASSLPSGIIDEQFF. The rearrangement links TRBV5-1 to TRBJ2-1; 7 bases fit TRBD2. V was clipped by 4 bases and J by 8 bases; unmatched bases: 12. Germline V gene sequence: CDR1 SGHRS, CDR2 YFSETQ. The CDR3 is made up of 15 amino acids.

The V and J genes are TRBV19 and TRBJ1-3; 7 bases map to TRBD1. J was trimmed by 0 bases and V by 4 bases; bases with no gene match: 9. The germline V gene has CDR1 LNHDA and CDR2 SQIVND (reference sequence). The CDR3 totals 17 residues. Written as DNA, the CDR3 is TGTGCCAGTAGTACCAGGGGGACCGGAAGCTCTGGAAACACCATATATTTT. Its translation is CASSTRGTGSSGNTIYF.

The rearrangement joins TRBV27 to TRBJ2-7; 14 bases are a match to TRBD2. The ends lost 7 bases at V and 3 bases at J; junction bases unmatched: 5. The CDR3 runs to 15 residues. Germline V gene lookup returns CDR1 MNHEY and CDR2 SMNVEV (reference sequence). The CDR3 is CASTRTSGGYYEQYF. The CDR3 bases are TGTGCCAGCACCCGGACTAGCGGGGGGTACTACGAGCAGTACTTC.

In DNA form, the CDR3 reads TGTGCCAGCAGCTTAGATCTTTTTGCTGGGGGAGGCTCTGGAAACACCATATATTTT. Its translation is CASSLDLFAGGGSGNTIYF. The V call is TRBV11-2, the J call TRBJ1-3, with D perhaps matching TRBD1 (5 bases). Trimming removed 0 bases from V and 0 bases from J, with 18 bases in between. The CDR3 contains 19 residues. Germline CDR1 SGHAT, CDR2 FQNNGV.

This chain connects TRBV18 to TRBJ2-3; maybe TRBD1 (6 bases). Between the trimmed V and J ends, which lost 5 bases and 4 bases, there was a span of 10 bases. The CDR3 length is 13 residues. In germline, CDR1 is KGHSH, CDR2 LQKENI. The CDR3 loop reads CASSFQGSDTQYF. The CDR3 DNA reads TGTGCCAGCTCATTCCAGGGGTCAGATACGCAGTATTTT.

The rearrangement uses TRBV30 and TRBJ2-7, with unresolved D. The CDR3 length is 15 residues. Germline V gene data show CDR1 as GTSNPN and CDR2 as SVGIG (reference sequence). Trimming stripped 0 bases from V and 2 bases from J, with 14 bases between. CDR3 residues: CAWSVPIATTYEQYF. The CDR3 nucleotides read TGTGCCTGGAGTGTACCAATAGCCACCACCTACGAGCAGTACTTC.

The CDR3: CASSPGGTQYF. CDR3 nucleotide sequence: TGTGCCAGCAGCCCGGGTGGGACCCAGTACTTC. The chain is built from TRBV7-8 and TRBJ2-5; unclear D gene. The CDR3 spans 11 residues. Looked up from germline, CDR1 is SGHVS and CDR2 is FQNEAQ. V gave up 5 bases and J gave up 7 bases, with 8 bases separating them.

CDR3 protein: CASSPYANTGELFF. The CDR3 nucleotides are TGTGCCAGCTCACCTTATGCGAACACCGGGGAGCTGTTTTTT. The chain uses TRBV18 and TRBJ2-2; no clear D. V was cut by 3 bases and J by 0 bases, with 5 bases left in between. The CDR3 has 14 residues. Germline CDR1 KGHSH, CDR2 LQKENI.

This clone has just a few counts. The J gene is TRBJ2-5, the V gene TRBV27; 11 bases are shared with TRBD2. The V gene's germline CDR1 is MNHEY and CDR2 SMNVEV (reference sequence). The CDR3 consists of 15 residues. Trimming cost V 2 bases and J 1 base; bases outside gene matches: 0. CDR3 nucleotide sequence: TGTGCCAGCAGTTTACTAGCGGGGGGCCAAGAGACCCAGTACTTC. Translating gives CASSLLAGGQETQYF.

This clone was recorded only once. The chain is built from TRBV6-1 and TRBJ2-1; D is unclear. V dropped 8 bases and J dropped 7 bases, with 9 bases sitting between them. CDR1 MNHNS and CDR2 SASEGT come from the germline V gene. The CDR3 totals 11 residues. Here the CDR3 DNA reads TGTGCCAGCGCGGCAAAGAATGAGCAGTTCTTC. Amino acids: CASAAKNEQFF.

This sequence joins TRBV5-1 and TRBJ2-3, with 8 bases matching TRBD2. V shed 4 bases, J shed 0 bases, and the junction held 7 bases outside the gene matches. Germline V gene sequence: CDR1 SGHRS, CDR2 YFSETQ. The CDR3 is made up of 16 amino acids. Here the CDR3 DNA reads TGCGCCAGCAGCCCGGCGCTAGCGGGCAGCACAGATACGCAGTATTTT. This sequence encodes CASSPALAGSTDTQYF.